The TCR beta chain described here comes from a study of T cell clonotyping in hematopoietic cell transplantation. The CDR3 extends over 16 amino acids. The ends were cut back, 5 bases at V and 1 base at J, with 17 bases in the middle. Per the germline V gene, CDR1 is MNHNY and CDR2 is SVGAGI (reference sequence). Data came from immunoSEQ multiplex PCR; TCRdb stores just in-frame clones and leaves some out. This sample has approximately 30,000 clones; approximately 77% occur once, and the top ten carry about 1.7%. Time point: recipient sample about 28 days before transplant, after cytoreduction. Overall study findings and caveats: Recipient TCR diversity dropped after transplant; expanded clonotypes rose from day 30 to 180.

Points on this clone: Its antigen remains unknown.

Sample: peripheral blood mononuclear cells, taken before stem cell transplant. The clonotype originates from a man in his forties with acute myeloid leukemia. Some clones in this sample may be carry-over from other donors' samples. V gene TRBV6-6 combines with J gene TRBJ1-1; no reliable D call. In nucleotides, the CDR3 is TGTGCCAGCAGTCCCTTAAACAGCGGAAAGAACACTGAAGCTTTCTTT. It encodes CASSPLNSGKNTEAFF.